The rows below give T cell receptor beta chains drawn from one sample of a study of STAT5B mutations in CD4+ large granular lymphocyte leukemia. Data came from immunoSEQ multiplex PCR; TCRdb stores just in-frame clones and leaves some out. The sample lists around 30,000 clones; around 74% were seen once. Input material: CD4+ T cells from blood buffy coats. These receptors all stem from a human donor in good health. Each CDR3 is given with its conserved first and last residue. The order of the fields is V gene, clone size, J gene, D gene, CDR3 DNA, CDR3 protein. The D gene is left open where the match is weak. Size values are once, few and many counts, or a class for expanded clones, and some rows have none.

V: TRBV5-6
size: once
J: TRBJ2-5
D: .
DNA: TGTGCCAGCAGCTTACTATCCCCCCAAGAGACCCAGTACTTC
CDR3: CASSLLSPQETQYF

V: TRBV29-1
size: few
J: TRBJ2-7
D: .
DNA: TGCAGCGTTTCCCAGGGGGGCCCCTACGAGCAGTACTTC
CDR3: CSVSQGGPYEQYF

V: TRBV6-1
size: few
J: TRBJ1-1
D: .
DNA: TGTGCCAGCAGTGAATCTCGTACAGGTCGCACTGAAGCTTTCTTT
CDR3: CASSESRTGRTEAFF

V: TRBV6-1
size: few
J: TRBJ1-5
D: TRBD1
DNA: TGTGCCAGCAGTCAACCAGACAGGGTCGGTCAGCCCCAGCATTTT
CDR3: CASSQPDRVGQPQHF

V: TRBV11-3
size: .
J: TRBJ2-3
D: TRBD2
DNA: TGTGCCAGCAGCCACCGGACTAGCGGGGACACAGATACGCAGTATTTT
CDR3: CASSHRTSGDTDTQYF

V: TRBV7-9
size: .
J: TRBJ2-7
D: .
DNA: TGTGCCAGCAGCTCGACTAGGTCCTACGAGCAGTACTTC
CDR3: CASSSTRSYEQYF

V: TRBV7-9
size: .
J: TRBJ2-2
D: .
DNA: TGTGCCAGCAGCTTGAACACCGGGGAGCTGTTTTTT
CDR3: CASSLNTGELFF

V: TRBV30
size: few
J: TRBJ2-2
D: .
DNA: TGTGCCTGGAGTAGGACGGGAGTAAGGGAGCTGTTTTTT
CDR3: CAWSRTGVRELFF

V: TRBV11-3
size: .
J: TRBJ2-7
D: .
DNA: TGTGCCAGCAGCTTAGACACGGCGCGGAGCTTCTCCTACGAGCAGTACTTC
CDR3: CASSLDTARSFSYEQYF

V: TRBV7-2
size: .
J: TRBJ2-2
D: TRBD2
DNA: TGTGCCAGCAGCTTAAGATCCATCATCGGGAGGGTTACCGGGGAGCTGTTTTTT
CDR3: CASSLRSIIGRVTGELFF

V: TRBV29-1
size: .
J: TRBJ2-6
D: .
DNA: TGCAGCGTTGGAACTGGGTCTTTCGGGGCCAACGTCCTGACTTTC
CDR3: CSVGTGSFGANVLTF

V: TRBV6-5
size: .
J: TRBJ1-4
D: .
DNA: TGTGCCACCAGGGAGGGGGTTTTTGAAAAACTGTTTTTT
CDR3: CATREGVFEKLFF

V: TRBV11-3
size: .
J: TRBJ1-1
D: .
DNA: TGTGCCAGCACACAAACCTCCTGGGGGGAAGCTTTCTTT
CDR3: CASTQTSWGEAFF

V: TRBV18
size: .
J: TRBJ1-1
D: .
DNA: TGTGCCAGCTCACCCGCGAACGAAGGTGGGGGGAACACTGAAGCTTTCTTT
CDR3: CASSPANEGGGNTEAFF

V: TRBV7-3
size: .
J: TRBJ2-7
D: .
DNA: TGTGCCAGCAGCTTTTCCAGGGCAGGAGAGCAGTACTTC
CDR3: CASSFSRAGEQYF

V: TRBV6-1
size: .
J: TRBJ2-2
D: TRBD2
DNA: TGTGCCAGCAGTGAAGGGGCTAGCGGGGGGAAGGGGGAGCTGTTTTTT
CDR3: CASSEGASGGKGELFF

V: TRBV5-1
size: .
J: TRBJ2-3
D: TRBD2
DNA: TGCGCCAGCAGCTTTGGAGTAGCGGGAGGCACAGATACGCAGTATTTT
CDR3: CASSFGVAGGTDTQYF

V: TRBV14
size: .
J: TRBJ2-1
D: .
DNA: TGTGCCAGCAGCCATTATTCGGGGGACAACAATGAGCAGTTCTTC
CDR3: CASSHYSGDNNEQFF

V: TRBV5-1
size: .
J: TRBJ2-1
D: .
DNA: TGCGCCAGCAGCTCCCGGGACGGGGGTAGGGGTGAGCAGTTCTTC
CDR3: CASSSRDGGRGEQFF

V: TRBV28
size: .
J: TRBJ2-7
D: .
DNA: TGTGCCAGCAGTCGGTCGGGACGAATGAGGGACGAGCAGTACTTC
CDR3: CASSRSGRMRDEQYF

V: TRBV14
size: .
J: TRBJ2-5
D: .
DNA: TGTGCCAGCTCCGAGGGCGCTACTACCCAGTACTTC
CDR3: CASSEGATTQYF

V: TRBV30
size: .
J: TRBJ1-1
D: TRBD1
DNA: TGTGCCTGGAGTGCCCTACATCAGGGGGCCGGAGCTTTCTTT
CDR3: CAWSALHQGAGAFF

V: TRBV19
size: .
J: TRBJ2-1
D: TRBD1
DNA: TGTGCCAGTAGTGAGACAGGGAGTACCAATGAGCAGTTCTTC
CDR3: CASSETGSTNEQFF

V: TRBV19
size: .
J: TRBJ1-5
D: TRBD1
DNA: TGTGCCAGTACCACGGGACAGGGTACCAATCAGCCCCAGCATTTT
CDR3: CASTTGQGTNQPQHF

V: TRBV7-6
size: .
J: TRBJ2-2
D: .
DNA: TGTGCCAGTGCGATGTACCGGGGAACCACCCGGGAGCTGTTTTTT
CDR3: CASAMYRGTTRELFF

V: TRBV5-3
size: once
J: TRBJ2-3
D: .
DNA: TGTGCCAGAAGGTTACGGGACGAAACTAGCACAGATACGCAGTATTTT
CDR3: CARRLRDETSTDTQYF

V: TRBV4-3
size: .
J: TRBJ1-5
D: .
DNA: TGCGCCAGCAGCCAAGATAGCAGCAATCAGCCCCAGCATTTT
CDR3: CASSQDSSNQPQHF

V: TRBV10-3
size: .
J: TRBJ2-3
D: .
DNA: TGTGCCATCAGTGAGGGGGGTGTGGATACGCAGTATTTT
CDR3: CAISEGGVDTQYF

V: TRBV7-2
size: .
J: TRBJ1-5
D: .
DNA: TGTGCCAGCAGCTCTATCCGAGGGGTACAGCCCCAGCATTTT
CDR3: CASSSIRGVQPQHF

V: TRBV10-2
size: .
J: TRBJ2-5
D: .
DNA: TGCGCCAGCAGTGAGATCCAAGAGACCCAGTACTTC
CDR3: CASSEIQETQYF

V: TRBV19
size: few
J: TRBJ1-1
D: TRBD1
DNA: TGTGCCAGTAGTTCGGGACAGGGGGCCGCGTACACTGAAGCTTTCTTT
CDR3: CASSSGQGAAYTEAFF

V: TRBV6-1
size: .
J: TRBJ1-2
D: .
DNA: TGTGCCAGCAGTGCGGGTTTGGGGACTAACTATGGCTACACCTTC
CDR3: CASSAGLGTNYGYTF

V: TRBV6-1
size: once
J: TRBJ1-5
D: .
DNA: TGTGCCAGCAGTGATACACACTATAGCAATCAGCCCCAGCATTTT
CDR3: CASSDTHYSNQPQHF

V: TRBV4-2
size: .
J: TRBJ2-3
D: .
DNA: TGTGCCAGCAGCCAAGATCGCCGAGGCGCTAGCACAGATACGCAGTATTTT
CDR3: CASSQDRRGASTDTQYF

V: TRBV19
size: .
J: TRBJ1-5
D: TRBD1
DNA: TGTGCCAGTAGTCCGGGACAGGGGGCTTATCAGCCCCAGCATTTT
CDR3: CASSPGQGAYQPQHF

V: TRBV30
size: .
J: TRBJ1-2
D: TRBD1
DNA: TGTGCCTGGAGTGAGGGACAGGGAGGCGGCTACACCTTC
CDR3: CAWSEGQGGGYTF

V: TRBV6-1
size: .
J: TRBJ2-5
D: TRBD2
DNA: TGTGCCAGCAGCCCGGGACTAGCGGCGAGAGAGACCCAGTACTTC
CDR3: CASSPGLAARETQYF

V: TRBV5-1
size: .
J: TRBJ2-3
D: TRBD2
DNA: TGCGCCAGCAGCCCCCGGACTAGCGGGAGCGTAGGTACGCAGTATTTT
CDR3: CASSPRTSGSVGTQYF

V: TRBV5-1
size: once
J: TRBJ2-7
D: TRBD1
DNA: TGCGCCAGCAGGCTTAGAACCGGGACAGGGGCCTACGAGCAGTACTTC
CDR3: CASRLRTGTGAYEQYF

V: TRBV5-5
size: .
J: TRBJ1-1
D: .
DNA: TGTGCCAGCAGGTTAGGGTGGGCGAACACTGAAGCTTTCTTT
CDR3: CASRLGWANTEAFF

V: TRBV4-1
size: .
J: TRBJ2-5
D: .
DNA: TGCGCCAGCAGCCAACCAACCATCGGGGCAAAAGAGACCCAGTACTTC
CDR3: CASSQPTIGAKETQYF

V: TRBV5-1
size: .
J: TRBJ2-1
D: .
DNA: TGCGCCAGCAGCTTGGAGGGGACTCCTTACAATGAGCAGTTCTTC
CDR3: CASSLEGTPYNEQFF

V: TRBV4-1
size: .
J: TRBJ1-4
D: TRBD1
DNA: TGCGCCAGCAGCCCAGGCTTACGACGGAGGGCAGGGGGGCCTGGCGGTGAAAAACTGTTTTTT
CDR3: CASSPGLRRRAGGPGGEKLFF

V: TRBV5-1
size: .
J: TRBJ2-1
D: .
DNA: TGCGCCAGCAGCTACTCTCAGGGTTCTCGGCAGTTCTTC
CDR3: CASSYSQGSRQFF

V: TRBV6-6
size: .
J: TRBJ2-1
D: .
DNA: TGTGCCACAGGGGGGGTAATCGGGAATGAGCAGTTCTTC
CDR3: CATGGVIGNEQFF

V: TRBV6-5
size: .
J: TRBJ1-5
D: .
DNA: TGTGCCAGCAGTTCACAGGGCTATAGCAATCAGCCCCAGCATTTT
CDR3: CASSSQGYSNQPQHF

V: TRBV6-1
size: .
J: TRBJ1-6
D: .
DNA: TGTGCCAGCAGTGAAGCGCTTTACATTCAGGGAAGCAATTCACCCCTCCACTTT
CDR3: CASSEALYIQGSNSPLHF

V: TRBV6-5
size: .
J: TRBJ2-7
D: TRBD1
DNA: TGTGCCAGCAGTTACACCAGGGACAGTGGGTACGAGCAGTACTTC
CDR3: CASSYTRDSGYEQYF

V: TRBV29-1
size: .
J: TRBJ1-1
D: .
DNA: TGCAGCGTTTTTTTTGGGAGCACGCCAGAAGCTTTCTTT
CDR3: CSVFFGSTPEAFF

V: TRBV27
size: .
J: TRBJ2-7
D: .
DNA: TGTGCCAGCAGTCCGTGGGGTTATAGCTCCTACGAGCAGTACTTC
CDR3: CASSPWGYSSYEQYF

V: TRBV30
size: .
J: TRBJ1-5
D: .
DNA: TGTGCCTGGAGGACGCAGAATCAGCCCCAGCATTTT
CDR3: CAWRTQNQPQHF

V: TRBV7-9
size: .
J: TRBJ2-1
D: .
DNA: TGTGCCAGCAGCCAGATGCAGGGGTGGGTACATGAGCAGTTCTTC
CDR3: CASSQMQGWVHEQFF

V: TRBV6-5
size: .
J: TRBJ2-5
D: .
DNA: TGTGCCAGCAGTTACTCGAGGAGAGAGACCCAGTACTTC
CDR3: CASSYSRRETQYF

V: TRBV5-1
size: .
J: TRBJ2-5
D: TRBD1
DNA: TGCGCCAGCAGCTTGGGGGCGACAGGGGGGCGAGAGACCCAGTACTTC
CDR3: CASSLGATGGRETQYF